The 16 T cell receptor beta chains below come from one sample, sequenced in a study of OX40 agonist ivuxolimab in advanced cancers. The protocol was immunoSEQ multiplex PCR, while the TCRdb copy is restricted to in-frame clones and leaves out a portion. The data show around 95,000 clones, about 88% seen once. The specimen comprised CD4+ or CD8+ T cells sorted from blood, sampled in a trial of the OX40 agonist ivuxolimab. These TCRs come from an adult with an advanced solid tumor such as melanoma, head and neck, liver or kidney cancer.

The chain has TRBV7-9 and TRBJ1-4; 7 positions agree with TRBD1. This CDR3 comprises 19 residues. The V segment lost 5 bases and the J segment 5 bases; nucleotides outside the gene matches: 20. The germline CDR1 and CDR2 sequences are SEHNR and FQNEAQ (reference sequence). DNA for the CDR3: TGTGCCAGCAGCCCACTTCCGAAAGACAGGGCCACTTTGAATGAAAAACTGTTTTTT. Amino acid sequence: CASSPLPKDRATLNEKLFF.

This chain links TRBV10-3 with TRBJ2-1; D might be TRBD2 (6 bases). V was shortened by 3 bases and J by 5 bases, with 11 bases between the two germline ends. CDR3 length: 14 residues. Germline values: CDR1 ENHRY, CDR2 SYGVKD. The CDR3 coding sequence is TGTGCCATCAGTGAAGGGACTTCCAACAATGAGCAGTTCTTC. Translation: CAISEGTSNNEQFF.

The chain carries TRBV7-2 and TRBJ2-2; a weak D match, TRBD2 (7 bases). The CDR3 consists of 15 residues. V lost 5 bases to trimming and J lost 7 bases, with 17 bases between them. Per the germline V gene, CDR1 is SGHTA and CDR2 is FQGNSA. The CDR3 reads CASSQRGGARGELFF. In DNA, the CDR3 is TGTGCCAGCAGCCAGCGAGGGGGGGCTCGCGGGGAGCTGTTTTTT.

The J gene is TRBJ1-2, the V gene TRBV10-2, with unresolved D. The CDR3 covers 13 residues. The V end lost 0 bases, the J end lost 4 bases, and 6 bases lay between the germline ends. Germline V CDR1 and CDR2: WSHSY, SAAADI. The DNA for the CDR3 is TGCGCCAGCAGTGAGTCGAGGGTCTATGGCTACACCTTC. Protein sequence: CASSESRVYGYTF.

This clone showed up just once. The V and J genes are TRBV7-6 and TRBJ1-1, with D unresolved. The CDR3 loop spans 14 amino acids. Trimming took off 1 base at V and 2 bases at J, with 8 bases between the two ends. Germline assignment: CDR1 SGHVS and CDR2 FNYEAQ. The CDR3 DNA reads TGTGCCAGCAGCTTAGTACAGATCAACACTGAAGCTTTCTTT. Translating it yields CASSLVQINTEAFF.

Written as DNA, the CDR3 is TGTGCCAGCACTAATCCGGGACTAGCGGACACAGATACGCAGTATTTT. Translating it yields CASTNPGLADTDTQYF. This chain links TRBV28 with TRBJ2-3, with 11 bases that match TRBD2. Germline V lookup: CDR1 MDHEN, CDR2 SYDVKM. CDR3 length equals 16 residues. Losses at the gene ends were 7 bases for V and 2 bases for J; bases not matched to a gene: 8. Drawing the rest from reference TRBV28 and TRBJ2-3, the complete variable domain is DVKVTQSSRYLVKRTGEKVFLECVQDMDHENMFWYRQDPGLGLRLIYFSYDVKMKEKGDIPEGYSVSREKKERFSLILESASTNQTSMYLCASTNPGLADTDTQYFGPGTRLTVL.

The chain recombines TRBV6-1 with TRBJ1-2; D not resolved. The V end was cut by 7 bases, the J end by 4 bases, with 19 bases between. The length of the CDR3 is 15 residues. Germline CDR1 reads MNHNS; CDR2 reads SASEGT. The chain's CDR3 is CASKAGGVFSYGYTF. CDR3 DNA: TGTGCCAGCAAGGCCGGCGGAGTCTTTTCCTATGGCTACACCTTC.

The CDR3 coding sequence is TGCGCCAGCAGCCTTGTCCCGAGCTCCTATAATTCACCCCTCCACTTT. Amino acids: CASSLVPSSYNSPLHF. V and J are TRBV4-1 and TRBJ1-6; D is uncertain. Germline V gives CDR1 MGHRA, CDR2 YSYEKL. The CDR3 is 16 residues long. V was cut by 4 bases and J by 0 bases, with 10 bases left in between.

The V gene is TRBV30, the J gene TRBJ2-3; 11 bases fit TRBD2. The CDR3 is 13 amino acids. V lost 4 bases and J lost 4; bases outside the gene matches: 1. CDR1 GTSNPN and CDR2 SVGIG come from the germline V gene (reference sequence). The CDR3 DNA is TGTGCCTGGACTAGCGGGGGGTCAGATACGCAGTATTTT. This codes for CAWTSGGSDTQYF.

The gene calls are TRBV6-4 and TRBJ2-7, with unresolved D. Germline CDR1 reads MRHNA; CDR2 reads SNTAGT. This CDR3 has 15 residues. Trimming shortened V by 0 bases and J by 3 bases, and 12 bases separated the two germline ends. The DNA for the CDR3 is TGTGCCAGCAGTGACTCGGTTCTCGAATTCTACGAGCAGTACTTC. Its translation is CASSDSVLEFYEQYF.

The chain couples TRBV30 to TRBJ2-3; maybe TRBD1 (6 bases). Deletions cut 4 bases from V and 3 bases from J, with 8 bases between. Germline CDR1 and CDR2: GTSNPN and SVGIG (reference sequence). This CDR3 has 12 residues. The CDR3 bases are TGTGCCTGGACTAGGGGGACAGATACGCAGTATTTT. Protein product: CAWTRGTDTQYF.

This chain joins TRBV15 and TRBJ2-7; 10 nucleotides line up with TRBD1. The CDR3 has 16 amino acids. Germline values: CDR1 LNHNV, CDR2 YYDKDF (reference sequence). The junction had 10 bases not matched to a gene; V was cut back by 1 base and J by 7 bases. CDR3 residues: CATSRGVGTGEREQYF. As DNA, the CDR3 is TGTGCCACCAGCAGAGGGGTCGGGACAGGGGAGAGGGAGCAGTACTTC.

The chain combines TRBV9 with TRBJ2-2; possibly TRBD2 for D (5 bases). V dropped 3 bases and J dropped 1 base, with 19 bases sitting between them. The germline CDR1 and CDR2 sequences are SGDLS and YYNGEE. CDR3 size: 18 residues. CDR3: CASSGLGLHRGNTGELFF. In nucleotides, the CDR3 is TGTGCCAGCAGCGGATTAGGACTTCACAGAGGGAACACCGGGGAGCTGTTTTTT.

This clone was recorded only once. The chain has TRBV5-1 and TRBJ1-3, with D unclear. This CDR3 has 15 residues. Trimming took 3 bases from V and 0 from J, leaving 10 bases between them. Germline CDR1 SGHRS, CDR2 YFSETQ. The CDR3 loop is CASSSAGSSGNTIYF. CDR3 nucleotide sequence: TGCGCCAGCAGCTCGGCCGGCAGCTCTGGAAACACCATATATTTT.

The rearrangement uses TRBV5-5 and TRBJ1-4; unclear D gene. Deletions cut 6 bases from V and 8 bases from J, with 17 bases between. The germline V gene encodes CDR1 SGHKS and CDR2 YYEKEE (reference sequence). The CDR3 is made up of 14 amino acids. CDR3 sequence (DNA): TGTGCCAGCACCGACTTGGTGCTAGGAGAAAAACTGTTTTTT. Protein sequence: CASTDLVLGEKLFF.

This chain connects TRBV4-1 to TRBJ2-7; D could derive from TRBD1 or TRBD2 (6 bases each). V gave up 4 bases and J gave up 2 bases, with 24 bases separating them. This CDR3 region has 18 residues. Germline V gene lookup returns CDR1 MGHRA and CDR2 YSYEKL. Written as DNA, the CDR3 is TGCGCCAGCAGCCCCACGAGGGGGGTTGGCGGGATTACCTACGAGCAGTACTTC. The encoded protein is CASSPTRGVGGITYEQYF.